One sample yielded the 32 T cell receptor beta chains listed below, sequenced in a study of blood T cells in healthy people across ages (dated by TCRdb to between 2014 and 2016). Library creation used 5' RACE. Sequencing used an Illumina HiSeq 2500. A second PCR of about 6 to 12 cycles was performed with a sample-barcoded 5' primer and a J-beta primer mix. TCRdb itself trimmed the public reads at Q25 with fastp, ran MiXCR and retained productive beta chains. Identical CDR3 proteins give one entry, which carries the most common genes and DNA. Here the sample has hundreds of thousands of distinct CDR3 sequences; 45% to 50% occur a single time. Approximately 32% of the sample belongs to the ten largest clones. Sample: blood. These receptor sequences come from an older woman in good health.

The chain recombines TRBV4-3 with TRBJ2-1; 7 positions agree with TRBD2. The J call is in doubt because the DNA end fits TRBJ2-7 better. CDR1 and CDR2 from the germline V gene are LGHNA and YSLEER. The CDR3 sequence is 16 residues long. DNA for the CDR3: TGCGCCAGCAGCCAAGAGCCTAGCGGTCCCTACAATGAGCAGTACTTC. Residues: CASSQEPSGPYNEQYF.

The V gene is TRBV20-1, the J gene TRBJ2-1; D gene uncertain. V was shortened by 6 bases and J by 8 bases, with 11 bases between the two germline ends. The CDR3 is made up of 11 amino acids. CDR1 and CDR2 from the germline V gene are DFQATT and SNEGSKA (reference sequence). The CDR3 protein is CSASVEDEQFF. The CDR3 bases are TGCAGTGCAAGTGTAGAGGATGAGCAGTTCTTC.

This rearrangement joins TRBV29-1 to TRBJ1-1, with TRBD1 matching over 10 bases. CDR1 is SQVTM and CDR2 is ANQGSEA in the germline V gene. This CDR3 region has 14 residues. J lost 7 bases, V lost 1 base, and 6 bases had no gene match. The CDR3 sequence: CSVEATGGPSEAFF. In DNA form, the CDR3 reads TGCAGCGTTGAAGCGACAGGGGGCCCCAGTGAAGCTTTCTTT.

Concerning this clonotype: At one end, the junction sequence differs from germline, possibly due to a read error. The chain couples TRBV5-1 to TRBJ2-2, with D possibly matching TRBD2 (5 bases). The CDR3 length is 13 residues. Germline V gives CDR1 SGHRS, CDR2 YFSETQ. The CDR3 DNA reads TGCGCCAGCGGCTTGGAGGCAGCCGGGGAGCTGTTTTTT. It encodes CASGLEAAGELFF.

This clonotype has just a few counts. This chain's CDR3 is CASSRGLAGDSGANVLTF. The CDR3, as DNA: TGTGCCAGCAGCCGGGGACTAGCGGGGGACTCTGGGGCCAACGTCCTGACTTTC. This rearrangement joins TRBV4-2 to TRBJ2-6; 14 bases map to TRBD2. Germline values: CDR1 LGHNA, CDR2 YNFKEQ. CDR3 length equals 18 residues. The J segment lost 0 bases and the V segment lost 4 bases, leaving 2 bases of the junction unmatched.

This clonotype was seen only a few times. The V call is TRBV11-2, the J call TRBJ2-7; 7 nucleotides agree with TRBD1. Trimming cost V 7 bases and J 3 bases; bases outside gene matches: 15. The V gene's germline CDR1 is SGHAT and CDR2 FQNNGV. This CDR3 has 16 amino acids. CDR3 sequence reads: CASTIENDRASYEQYF. CDR3 in DNA: TGTGCCAGCACCATAGAAAATGACAGGGCCAGCTACGAGCAGTACTTC.

This chain joins TRBV7-2 and TRBJ2-1, with TRBD2 as a possible D gene (6 bases). The J call may not be correct, given that the DNA end is closer to TRBJ2-7. This CDR3 is 16 amino acids long. Per germline, CDR1 SGHTA and CDR2 FQGNSA. The CDR3 DNA reads as TGTGCCAGCAGCTTAAGCGGGCCGCGCTCCTACAATGAGCAGTACTTC. It specifies CASSLSGPRSYNEQYF.

The chain employs TRBV24-1 and TRBJ2-3, with 14 nucleotides matching TRBD2. After removal of 4 bases from V and 8 bases from J, the junction contained 13 bases not matched to a gene. This CDR3 region has 18 residues. CDR1 is KGHDR, CDR2 SFDVKD, per germline. CDR3 amino acids: CATSERGTSGSLRITQYF. Here the CDR3 DNA reads TGTGCCACCAGTGAGCGCGGGACTAGCGGGAGTTTGCGGATTACGCAGTATTTT.

This chain connects TRBV19 to TRBJ2-1; TRBD1 is a possible D gene (6 bases). The J call may be incorrect, as the DNA end agrees better with TRBJ2-7. The CDR3 runs to 15 residues. Germline V gives CDR1 LNHDA, CDR2 SQIVND (reference sequence). CDR3 sequence (DNA): TGTGCCAGTAGTATAACAGGGCGCTCCTACAATGAGCAGTACTTC. It is translated as CASSITGRSYNEQYF.

The chain employs TRBV11-2 and TRBJ1-2; unclear D gene. Germline assignment: CDR1 SGHAT and CDR2 FQNNGV. CDR3 length: 15 residues. V was clipped by 8 bases and J by 8 bases, with 24 bases between them. The CDR3 sequence: CASRETVGVRLGYTF. DNA of the CDR3: TGTGCCAGCCGGGAGACGGTTGGAGTACGGCTCGGCTACACCTTC.

Remarks on this clonotype: A read error may be the cause here, since a much bigger clone is one base away. The rearrangement links TRBV5-1 to TRBJ2-7, with D perhaps TRBD1 (6 bases). CDR3 length: 13 residues. The V gene lost 3 bases and the J gene lost 3 bases, with 10 bases spanning the gap. The germline V gene encodes CDR1 SGHRS and CDR2 YFSETQ. The CDR3 DNA is TGCGCCAGCAGCTGGGGGCAACTCTACGAGCAGTACTTC. It specifies CASSWGQLYEQYF. The full variable domain, its missing parts supplied by reference TRBV5-1 and TRBJ2-7, is KAGVTQTPRYLIKTRGQQVTLSCSPISGHRSVSWYQQTPGQGLQFLFEYFSETQRNKGNFPGRFSGRQFSNSRSEMNVSTLELGDSALYLCASSWGQLYEQYFGPGTRLTVT.

For the CDR3, the DNA is TGTGCCAGCAGCTCCACTGGAAGGACAGGGCTGGATGAGCAGTTCTTC. Its translation is CASSSTGRTGLDEQFF. The chain carries TRBV7-9 and TRBJ2-1; the match to TRBD1 covers 8 bases. Germline trimming cut 4 bases from V and 8 bases from J; bases unmatched to any gene: 13. The germline V gene encodes CDR1 SEHNR and CDR2 FQNEAQ (reference sequence). The CDR3 is 16 residues long.

The rearrangement joins TRBV29-1 to TRBJ2-1; the match to TRBD2 covers 15 bases. Germline CDR1 and CDR2: SQVTM and ANQGSEA. V gave up 1 base and J gave up 3 bases; unmatched junction bases: 13. This CDR3 is 20 amino acids long. For the CDR3, the DNA is TGCAGCGTTGAAGGGGGGAGATGGACTAGCGGGAGGGTGCACTACAATGAGCAGTTCTTC. Translating gives CSVEGGRWTSGRVHYNEQFF.

This clonotype was picked up many times. The genes are TRBV3-1 and TRBJ2-1, with 7 bases fitting TRBD1. Germline V gene data show CDR1 as LGHDT and CDR2 as YNNKEL (reference sequence). V lost 3 bases, J lost 3 bases, and 8 bases stayed unmatched. CDR3 length equals 16 residues. In DNA form, the CDR3 reads TGTGCCAGCAGCCACACAATCGACAGGGTCTACAATGAGCAGTTCTTC. It codes for CASSHTIDRVYNEQFF.

V usage is TRBV6-1 and J usage is TRBJ2-1, with 10 bases identical to TRBD2. The CDR3 sequence is 14 residues long. Per germline, CDR1 MNHNS and CDR2 SASEGT. Unmatched junction bases numbered 6, after V lost 8 bases and J lost 5 bases. CDR3 DNA: TGTGCCAGCGAGGCACTAGCGGGACACAATGAGCAGTTCTTC. It specifies CASEALAGHNEQFF.

In this sample, this clonotype turned up a few times. This rearrangement joins TRBV5-1 to TRBJ1-4; D call uncertain. Trimming left V 2 bases short and J 3 bases short, with 11 bases between. Germline values: CDR1 SGHRS, CDR2 YFSETQ. The CDR3 contains 15 residues. The CDR3 DNA is TGCGCCAGCAGCTTTATGGAGGGAGCTAATGAAAAACTGTTTTTT. Translation: CASSFMEGANEKLFF.

This clonotype was seen only a few times. The chain has TRBV9 and TRBJ1-1, with 10 bases aligning to TRBD1. This CDR3 contains 15 residues. The trim removed 1 base at V and 4 bases at J, leaving 4 bases unmatched. CDR1 is SGDLS, CDR2 YYNGEE, per germline. The DNA for the CDR3 is TGTGCCAGCAGCGTATGGGACAGGGGTTCCACTGAAGCTTTCTTT. Its protein is CASSVWDRGSTEAFF.

J is TRBJ1-2 and V is TRBV27; D possibly corresponds to TRBD1 (6 bases). Germline values: CDR1 MNHEY, CDR2 SMNVEV (reference sequence). The CDR3 loop spans 12 amino acids. V gave up 4 bases and J gave up 10 bases, with 13 bases separating them. The CDR3 loop is CASSYDRTYYTF. The CDR3 nucleotides read TGTGCCAGCAGTTATGACAGGACATACTACACCTTC.

This clonotype was seen a handful of times. The chain combines TRBV4-3 with TRBJ1-6; no clear D gene. The CDR3 length is 14 residues. V lost 1 base to trimming and J lost 9 bases, with 10 bases between them. Germline V CDR1 and CDR2: LGHNA, YSLEER. For the CDR3, the DNA is TGCGCCAGCAGCCAAGCGTCTCCCTTTTCACCCCTCCACTTT. Translated, it gives CASSQASPFSPLHF.

The chain recombines TRBV11-2 with TRBJ2-1; 12 positions agree with TRBD2. V gave up 1 base and J gave up 5 bases; unmatched junction bases: 12. Germline values: CDR1 SGHAT, CDR2 FQNNGV. This CDR3 has 19 residues. CDR3 sequence (DNA): TGTGCCAGCAGCTTAGCTCGGGCTAGCGGGAGGGCCATTGACAATGAGCAGTTCTTC. Translating gives CASSLARASGRAIDNEQFF.

This clonotype was counted only a few times. The chain has TRBV25-1 and TRBJ2-5, with TRBD1 matching over 8 bases. CDR1 is MGHDK, CDR2 SYGVNS, per germline. The CDR3 runs to 14 residues. Trimming at V came to 5 bases and at J to 11 bases, leaving 13 bases not matched to a gene. The CDR3 is CASSKTGALGEQYF. CDR3 sequence (DNA): TGTGCCAGCAGTAAGACAGGGGCTTTGGGAGAGCAGTACTTC.

This clonotype was counted a few times. This sequence joins TRBV10-3 and TRBJ2-7, with 9 bases that match TRBD1. The CDR3 has 15 amino acids. Germline lookup yields CDR1 ENHRY and CDR2 SYGVKD. Trimming removed 10 bases from V and 0 bases from J; junction bases left unmatched: 10. CDR3 amino acids: CATAPRQGDSYEQYF. The CDR3 coding sequence is TGTGCCACCGCCCCTCGACAGGGGGACTCCTACGAGCAGTACTTC.

Only a few counts were recorded for this clonotype. The chain combines TRBV20-1 with TRBJ2-7, with D unclear. The germline V gene has CDR1 DFQATT and CDR2 SNEGSKA (reference sequence). The CDR3 is made up of 11 amino acids. Trimming cost V 0 bases and J 4 bases, with 4 bases left between them. Here the CDR3 DNA reads TGCAGTGCTAGAGATGAATACGAGCAGTACTTC. This encodes CSARDEYEQYF.

This sequence joins TRBV6-6 and TRBJ1-5; tentative D call: TRBD1 (5 bases). CDR3 length: 14 amino acids. CDR1 is MNHNY, CDR2 SVGAGI, per germline (reference sequence). V lost 0 bases and J lost 4, with 7 bases in between. The DNA for the CDR3 is TGTGCCAGCAGTTACTCGAGGGGAAATCAGCCCCAGCATTTT. This gives the protein CASSYSRGNQPQHF.

This clonotype has more than one count but fewer than ten. The DNA for the CDR3 is TGTGCCAGCAGCCAGGCCACGTATGAGCAGTTCTTC. Translation gives CASSQATYEQFF. The chain joins TRBV14 to TRBJ2-1; D remains unclear. Per the germline V gene, CDR1 is SGHDN and CDR2 is FVKESK. V was clipped by 3 bases and J by 8 bases, with 8 bases between them. This CDR3 is 12 amino acids long.

This clonotype was recorded a few times. The CDR3 sequence is CASSLDWGGVDTQYF. Written as DNA, the CDR3 is TGTGCCAGCAGCTTAGATTGGGGAGGGGTAGATACGCAGTATTTT. This chain links TRBV7-2 with TRBJ2-3, with TRBD2 identical over 7 bases. V trimming: 1 base; J trimming: 5 bases; junction bases outside the gene matches: 6. CDR3 length equals 15 residues. From germline, CDR1 is SGHTA and CDR2 FQGNSA.

Note on this clonotype: The junction differs from germline at one of its ends, possibly a read error. The chain joins TRBV6-5 to TRBJ1-1; a weak D match, TRBD1 (5 bases). CDR1 MNHEY and CDR2 SVGAGI come from the germline V gene. This CDR3 region has 13 residues. DNA for the CDR3: TGCGCCAGCAGTTACTCTGGGGGGTGTGAAGCTTTCTTT. Its translation is CASSYSGGCEAFF.

This clonotype has a handful of counts. V gene TRBV4-2 combines with J gene TRBJ2-1; D is unresolved. The germline CDR1 and CDR2 sequences are LGHNA and YNFKEQ. Between the trimmed V and J ends, which lost 1 base and 1 base, there was a span of 11 bases. The CDR3 is 16 residues long. The DNA of the CDR3 is TGTGCCAGCAGCCAAGGATCGGCGGAATCCTACAATGAGCAGTTCTTC. It translates to CASSQGSAESYNEQFF.

The V call is TRBV7-2, the J call TRBJ1-2; TRBD1 aligns across 9 bases. This CDR3 has 15 residues. Germline V CDR1 and CDR2: SGHTA, FQGNSA. After removal of 1 base from V and 8 bases from J, the junction contained 8 bases not matched to a gene. CDR3 in amino acids: CASSLGPDRGGGYTF. The DNA of the CDR3 is TGTGCCAGCAGCTTAGGACCGGACAGGGGTGGAGGCTACACCTTC. The variable domain in full, with the rest retrieved from reference TRBV7-2 and TRBJ1-2, is GAGVSQSPSNKVTEKGKDVELRCDPISGHTALYWYRQSLGQGLEFLIYFQGNSAPDKSGLPSDRFSAERTGGSVSTLTIQRTQQEDSAVYLCASSLGPDRGGGYTFGSGTRLTVV.

V is TRBV10-3 and J is TRBJ2-7; TRBD1 matches 7 bases. CDR3 length: 15 residues. Looked up from germline, CDR1 is ENHRY and CDR2 is SYGVKD. After removal of 0 bases from V and 3 bases from J, the junction contained 5 bases not matched to a gene. The CDR3 sequence: CAISESMGQYYEQYF. The CDR3 DNA reads as TGTGCCATCAGTGAGTCGATGGGACAGTACTACGAGCAGTACTTC.

This chain uses TRBV28 with TRBJ2-1, with TRBD2 identical over 7 bases. V dropped 4 bases and J dropped 1; count of bases not matched to a gene: 13. The CDR3 has 18 amino acids. Germline CDR1 reads MDHEN; CDR2 reads SYDVKM. CDR3 sequence: CASSSPVGGSTSYNEQFF. CDR3 bases: TGTGCCAGCAGTTCCCCGGTGGGAGGGAGTACTTCCTACAATGAGCAGTTCTTC.

This chain connects TRBV20-1 to TRBJ2-1, with 13 bases identical to TRBD2. The CDR3 extends over 14 amino acids. CDR1 and CDR2 (germline): DFQATT, SNEGSKA (reference sequence). Losses at the gene ends were 7 bases for V and 4 bases for J; bases not matched to a gene: 4. The CDR3 sequence: CSGTSGGTYNEQFF. CDR3 nucleotide sequence: TGCAGTGGGACTAGCGGGGGAACATACAATGAGCAGTTCTTC.